This T cell receptor beta chain was profiled in a study of shared clonotypes between healthy human individuals. Germline CDR1 is SGHTA and CDR2 is FQGNSA. CDR3 length: 14 amino acids. The V gene lost 5 bases and the J gene lost 2 bases, with 12 bases spanning the gap. TCRdb keeps only in-frame clones here, not all; method: immunoSEQ multiplex PCR. Here the sample spans millions of clones, over 90% being singletons. The sequencing sample was made of naive CD4+ T cells from PBMCs. Specified subset: CD45RA+ positively selected. The chain couples TRBV7-2 to TRBJ1-1; D possibly corresponds to TRBD1 (6 bases). This clonotype was obtained from a man aged 18 to 30 in good health. Some clones in this sample may be carry-over from other donors' samples. For the CDR3, the DNA is TGTGCCAGCAGCCCGCGGACAGCCAACACTGAAGCTTTCTTT. Translating it yields CASSPRTANTEAFF.